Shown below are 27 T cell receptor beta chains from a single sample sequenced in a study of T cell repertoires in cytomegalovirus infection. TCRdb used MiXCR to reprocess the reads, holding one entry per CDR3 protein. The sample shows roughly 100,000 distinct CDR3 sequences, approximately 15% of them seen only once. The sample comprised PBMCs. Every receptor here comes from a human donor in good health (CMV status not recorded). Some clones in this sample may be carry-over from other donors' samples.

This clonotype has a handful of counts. As DNA, the CDR3 is TGTGCCAGCAGTTACCTTTCGCGGGGACCGGAGAGGTTCCCGGTAAATGAGCAGTTCTTC. Translation gives CASSYLSRGPERFPVNEQFF. V gene TRBV6-5 combines with J gene TRBJ2-1; tentatively, D is TRBD2 (6 bases). This CDR3 is 20 amino acids long. V shed 2 bases and J shed 7 bases, with 30 bases lying between them. The germline V gene encodes CDR1 MNHEY and CDR2 SVGAGI.

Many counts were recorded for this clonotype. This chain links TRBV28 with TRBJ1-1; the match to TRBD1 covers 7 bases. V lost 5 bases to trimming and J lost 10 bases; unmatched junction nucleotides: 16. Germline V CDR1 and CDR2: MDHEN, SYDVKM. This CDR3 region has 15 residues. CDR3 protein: CASSPPGQYSPGAFF. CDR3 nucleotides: TGTGCCAGCAGTCCCCCGGGACAGTATTCTCCTGGAGCTTTCTTT.

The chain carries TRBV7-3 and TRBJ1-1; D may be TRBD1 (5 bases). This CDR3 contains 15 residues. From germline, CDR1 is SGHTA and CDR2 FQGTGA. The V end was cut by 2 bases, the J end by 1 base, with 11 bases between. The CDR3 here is CASSLQGGGNTEAFF. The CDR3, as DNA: TGTGCCAGCAGCTTACAGGGAGGAGGGAACACTGAAGCTTTCTTT.

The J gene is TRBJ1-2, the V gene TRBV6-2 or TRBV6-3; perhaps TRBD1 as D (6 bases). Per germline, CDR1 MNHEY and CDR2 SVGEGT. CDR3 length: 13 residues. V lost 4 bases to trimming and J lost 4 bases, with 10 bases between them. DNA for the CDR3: TGTGCCAGCAGTTCCACAGGGATCTATGGCTACACCTTC. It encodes CASSSTGIYGYTF.

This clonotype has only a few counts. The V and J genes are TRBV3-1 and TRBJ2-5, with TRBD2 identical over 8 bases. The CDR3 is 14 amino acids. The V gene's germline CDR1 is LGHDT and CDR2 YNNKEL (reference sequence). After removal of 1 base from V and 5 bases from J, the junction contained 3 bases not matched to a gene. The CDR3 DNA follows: TGTGCCAGCAGCCAAGCCGGGGGGGAGGAGACCCAGTACTTC. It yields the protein CASSQAGGEETQYF.

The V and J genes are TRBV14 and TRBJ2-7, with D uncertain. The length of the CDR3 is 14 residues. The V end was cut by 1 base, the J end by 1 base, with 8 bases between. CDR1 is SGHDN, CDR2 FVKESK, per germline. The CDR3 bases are TGTGCCAGCAGCCAAGTTGGCAAATCCTACGAGCAGTACTTC. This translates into CASSQVGKSYEQYF.

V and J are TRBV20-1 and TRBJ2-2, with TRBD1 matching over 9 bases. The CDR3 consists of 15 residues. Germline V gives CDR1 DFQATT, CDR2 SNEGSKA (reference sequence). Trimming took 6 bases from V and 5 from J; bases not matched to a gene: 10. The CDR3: CSARTGARGTGELFF. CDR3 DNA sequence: TGCAGTGCAAGGACAGGGGCGCGGGGGACCGGGGAGCTGTTTTTT.

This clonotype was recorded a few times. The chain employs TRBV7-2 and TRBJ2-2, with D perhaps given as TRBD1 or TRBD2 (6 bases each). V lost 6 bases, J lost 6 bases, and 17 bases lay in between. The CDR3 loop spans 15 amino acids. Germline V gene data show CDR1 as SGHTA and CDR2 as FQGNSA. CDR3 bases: TGTGCCAGCAGTATAGTGGGGGGCTCTTCCGGGGAGCTGTTTTTT. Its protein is CASSIVGGSSGELFF.

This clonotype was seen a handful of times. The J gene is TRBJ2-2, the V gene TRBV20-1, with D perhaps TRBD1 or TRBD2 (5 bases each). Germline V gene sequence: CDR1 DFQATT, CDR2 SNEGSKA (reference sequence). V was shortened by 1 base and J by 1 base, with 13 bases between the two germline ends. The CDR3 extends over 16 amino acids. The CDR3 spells CSARAPGRMNTGELFF. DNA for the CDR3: TGCAGTGCTAGAGCCCCGGGACGGATGAACACCGGGGAGCTGTTTTTT.

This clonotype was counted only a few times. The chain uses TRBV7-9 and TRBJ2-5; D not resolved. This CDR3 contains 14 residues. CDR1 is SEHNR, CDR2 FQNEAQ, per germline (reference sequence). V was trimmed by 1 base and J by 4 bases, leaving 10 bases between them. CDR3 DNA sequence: TGTGCCAGCAGCTTAGGGCAAAATCGAGAGACCCAGTACTTC. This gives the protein CASSLGQNRETQYF. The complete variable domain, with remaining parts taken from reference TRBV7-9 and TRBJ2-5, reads DTGVSQNPRHKITKRGQNVTFRCDPISEHNRLYWYRQTLGQGPEFLTYFQNEAQLEKSRLLSDRFSAERPKGSFSTLEIQRTEQGDSAMYLCASSLGQNRETQYFGPGTRLLVL.

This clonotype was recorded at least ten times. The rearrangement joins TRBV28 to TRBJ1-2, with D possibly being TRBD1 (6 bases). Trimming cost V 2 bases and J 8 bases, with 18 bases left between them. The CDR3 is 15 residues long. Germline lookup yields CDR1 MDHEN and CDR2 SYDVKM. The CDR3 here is CASSLRGYLSRGYTF. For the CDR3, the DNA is TGTGCCAGCAGTTTAAGGGGGTATTTATCGAGGGGCTACACCTTC.

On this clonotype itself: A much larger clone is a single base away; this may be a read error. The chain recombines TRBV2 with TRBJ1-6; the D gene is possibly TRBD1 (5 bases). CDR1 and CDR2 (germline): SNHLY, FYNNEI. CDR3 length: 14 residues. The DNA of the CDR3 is TGTGCCAGCAGTGAGGGGCATGGTAATTCACCCCTCCAGTTT. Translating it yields CASSEGHGNSPLQF.

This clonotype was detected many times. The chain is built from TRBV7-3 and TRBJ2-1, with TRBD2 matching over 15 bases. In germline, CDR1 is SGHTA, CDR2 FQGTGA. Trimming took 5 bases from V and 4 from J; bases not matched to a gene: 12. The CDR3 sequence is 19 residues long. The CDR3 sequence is CASSPLGTSGGLRYNEQFF. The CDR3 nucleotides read TGTGCCAGCAGCCCTCTGGGGACTAGCGGGGGGCTAAGGTACAATGAGCAGTTCTTC.

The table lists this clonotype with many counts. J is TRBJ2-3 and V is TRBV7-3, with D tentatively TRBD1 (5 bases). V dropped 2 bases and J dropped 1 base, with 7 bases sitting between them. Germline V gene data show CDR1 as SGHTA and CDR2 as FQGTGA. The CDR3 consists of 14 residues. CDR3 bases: TGTGCCAGCAGCTTACAGACAGGCACAGATACGCAGTATTTT. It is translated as CASSLQTGTDTQYF.

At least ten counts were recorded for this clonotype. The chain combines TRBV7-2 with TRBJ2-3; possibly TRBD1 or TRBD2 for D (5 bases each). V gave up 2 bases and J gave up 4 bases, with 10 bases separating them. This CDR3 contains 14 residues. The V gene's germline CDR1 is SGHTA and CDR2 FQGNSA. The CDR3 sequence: CASSLLEGSDTQYF. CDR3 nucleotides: TGTGCCAGCAGCTTACTCGAGGGGTCAGATACGCAGTATTTT.

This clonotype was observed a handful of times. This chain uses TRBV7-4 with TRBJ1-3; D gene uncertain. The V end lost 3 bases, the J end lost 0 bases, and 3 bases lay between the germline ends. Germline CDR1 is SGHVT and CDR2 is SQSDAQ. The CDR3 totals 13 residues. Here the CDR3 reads CASSFLSGNTIYF. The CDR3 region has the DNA TGTGCCAGCAGCTTCCTCTCTGGAAACACCATATATTTT. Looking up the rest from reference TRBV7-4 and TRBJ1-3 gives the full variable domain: GAGVSQSPRYKVAKRGRDVALRCDSISGHVTLYWYRQTLGQGSEVLTYSQSDAQRDKSGRPSGRFSAERPERSVSTLKIQRTEQGDSAVYLCASSFLSGNTIYFGEGSWLTVV.

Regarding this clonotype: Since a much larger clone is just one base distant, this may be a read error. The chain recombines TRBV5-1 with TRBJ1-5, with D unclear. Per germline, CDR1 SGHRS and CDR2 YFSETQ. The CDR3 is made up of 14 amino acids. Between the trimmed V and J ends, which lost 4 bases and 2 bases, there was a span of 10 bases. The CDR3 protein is CASSEGGGNQPQHF. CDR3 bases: TGCGCCAGCAGCGAGGGAGGTGGCAATCAGCCCCAGCATTTT.

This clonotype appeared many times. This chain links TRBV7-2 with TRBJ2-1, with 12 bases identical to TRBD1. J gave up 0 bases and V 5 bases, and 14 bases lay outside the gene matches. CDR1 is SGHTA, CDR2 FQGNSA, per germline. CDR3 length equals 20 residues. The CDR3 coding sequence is TGTGCCAGCAGCCATCCCGGGACAGGGGGCCGCCCGAGCTCCTACAATGAGCAGTTCTTC. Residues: CASSHPGTGGRPSSYNEQFF.

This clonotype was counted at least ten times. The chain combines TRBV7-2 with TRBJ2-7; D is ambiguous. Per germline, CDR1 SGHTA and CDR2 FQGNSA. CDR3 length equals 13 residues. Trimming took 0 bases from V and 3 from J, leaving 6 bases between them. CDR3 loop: CASSLARNYEQYF. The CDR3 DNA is TGTGCCAGCAGCTTAGCGCGAAACTACGAGCAGTACTTC. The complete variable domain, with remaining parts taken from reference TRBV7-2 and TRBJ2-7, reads GAGVSQSPSNKVTEKGKDVELRCDPISGHTALYWYRQSLGQGLEFLIYFQGNSAPDKSGLPSDRFSAERTGGSVSTLTIQRTQQEDSAVYLCASSLARNYEQYFGPGTRLTVT.

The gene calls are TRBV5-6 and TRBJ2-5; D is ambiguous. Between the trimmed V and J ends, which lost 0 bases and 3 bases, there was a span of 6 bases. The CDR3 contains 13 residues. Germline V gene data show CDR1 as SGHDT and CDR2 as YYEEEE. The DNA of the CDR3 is TGTGCCAGCAGCTTGGGTGGGGAAGAGACCCAGTACTTC. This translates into CASSLGGEETQYF.

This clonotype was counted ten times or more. CDR3 DNA sequence: TGTGCCAGCAGCCCTCAGGGGGCTACAGTGGGTAATTCACCCCTCCACTTT. As protein: CASSPQGATVGNSPLHF. This chain uses TRBV12-3 or TRBV12-4 with TRBJ1-6, with 8 bases aligning to TRBD1. The CDR3 sequence is 17 residues long. Trimming removed 6 bases from V and 6 bases from J; junction bases left unmatched: 13.

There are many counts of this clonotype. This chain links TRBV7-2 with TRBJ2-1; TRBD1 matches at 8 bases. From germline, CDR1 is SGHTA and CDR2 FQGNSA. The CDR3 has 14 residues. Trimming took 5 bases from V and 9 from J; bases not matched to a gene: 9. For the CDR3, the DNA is TGTGCCAGCAGCAGCCGACAGGGGACGGGTGAGCAGTTCTTC. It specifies CASSSRQGTGEQFF.

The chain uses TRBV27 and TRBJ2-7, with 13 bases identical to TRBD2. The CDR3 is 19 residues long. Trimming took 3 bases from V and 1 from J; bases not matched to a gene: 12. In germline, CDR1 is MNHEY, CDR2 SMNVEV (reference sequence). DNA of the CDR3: TGTGCCAGCAGTTTCTTGCGGGACATGGGACTAGCGGGGTCCTACGAGCAGTACTTC. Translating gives CASSFLRDMGLAGSYEQYF.

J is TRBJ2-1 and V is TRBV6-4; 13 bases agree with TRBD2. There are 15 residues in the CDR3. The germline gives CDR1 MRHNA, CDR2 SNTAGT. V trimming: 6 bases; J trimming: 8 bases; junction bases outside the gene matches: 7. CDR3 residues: CASRVTSGGADEQFF. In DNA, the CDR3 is TGTGCCAGCAGGGTAACTAGCGGGGGGGCCGATGAGCAGTTCTTC.

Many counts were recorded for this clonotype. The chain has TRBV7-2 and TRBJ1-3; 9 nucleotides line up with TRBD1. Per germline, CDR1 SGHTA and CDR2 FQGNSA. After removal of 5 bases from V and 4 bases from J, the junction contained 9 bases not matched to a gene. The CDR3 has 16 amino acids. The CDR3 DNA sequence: TGTGCCAGCAGCGGCCGGGACAGGGTTACAGGAAACACCATATATTTT. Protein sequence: CASSGRDRVTGNTIYF.

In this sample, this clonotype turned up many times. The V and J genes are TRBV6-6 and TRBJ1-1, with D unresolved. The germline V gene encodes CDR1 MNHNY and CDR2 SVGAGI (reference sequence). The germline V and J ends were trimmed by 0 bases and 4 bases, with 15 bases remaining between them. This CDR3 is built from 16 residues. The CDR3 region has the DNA TGTGCCAGCAGTTACTCGGGCAGGAATATTGGCACTGAAGCTTTCTTT. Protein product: CASSYSGRNIGTEAFF.

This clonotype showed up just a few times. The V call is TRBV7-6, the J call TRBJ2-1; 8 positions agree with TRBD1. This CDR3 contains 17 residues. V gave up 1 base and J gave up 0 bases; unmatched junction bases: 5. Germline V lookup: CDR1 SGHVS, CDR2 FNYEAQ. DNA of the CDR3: TGTGCCAGCAGCTTAGGGACAGGGTACGACTCCTACAATGAGCAGTTCTTC. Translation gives CASSLGTGYDSYNEQFF.